Listed below are T cell receptor beta chains from one sample, sequenced in a study of cytotoxic CD8 clonotypes in ibrutinib-treated CLL. Profiling relied on immunoSEQ multiplex PCR, and the TCRdb table lists in-frame clones only, not all of them. The sample lists some 200,000 clones; roughly three quarters were seen once. The sequenced sample was PBMCs, obtained after 12 months of ibrutinib treatment. Every receptor here comes from a human donor with chronic lymphocytic leukemia. Both conserved end residues are part of each CDR3. The D gene is left open where the match is weak. Some rows have no size entry. The others give once, few or many, or a class for an expanded clone.

clone_size j_call v_call d_call cdr3_nt cdr3_aa
. TRBJ1-1 TRBV21-1 . TGTGCCACCTCCTTGAACACTGAAGCTTTCTTT CATSLNTEAFF
. TRBJ2-2 TRBV11-2 TRBD2 TGTGCCAGCAGCTCCAGGGGACTAGCGCTGACCGGGGAGCTGTTTTTT CASSSRGLALTGELFF
. TRBJ2-1 TRBV11-2 TRBD2 TGTGCCAGCAGCCGACGTCTTAGCGGGAGCTACAATGAGCAGTTCTTC CASSRRLSGSYNEQFF
. TRBJ2-5 TRBV5-1 TRBD1 TGCGCCAGCAGGCGGACAGGGGCCACTCAAGAGACCCAGTACTTC CASRRTGATQETQYF
once TRBJ2-1 TRBV27 TRBD2 TGTGCCAGCAGTTTATTGATCCGACCCCGTAGTGGAATAGCGGGAGTCTACAATGAGCAGTTCTTC CASSLLIRPRSGIAGVYNEQFF
. TRBJ1-6 TRBV5-1 . TGCGCCAGCAGCTTGGGGAGTGGGAGAAATTCACCCCTCCACTTT CASSLGSGRNSPLHF
. TRBJ1-2 TRBV30 TRBD1 TGTGCCTGGAGCCTGACAGGGGGCGATGGCTACACCTTC CAWSLTGGDGYTF
few TRBJ2-1 TRBV13 . TGTGCCAGCAGCCCTGCCGGGGGGCCCTACAATGAGCAGTTCTTC CASSPAGGPYNEQFF
few TRBJ1-1 TRBV10-1 TRBD1 TGCGCCAGCAGTGAGACAGCTCAGGGGGCTCTCACTGAAGCTTTCTTT CASSETAQGALTEAFF
. TRBJ2-7 TRBV15 . TGTGCCACCAGCATCCATAGGGGTGGGGAGCAGTACTTC CATSIHRGGEQYF
. TRBJ2-4 TRBV10-2 . TGCGCCAGCACTTCGACAGGAGGGGGCAAAAACATTCAGTACTTC CASTSTGGGKNIQYF
. TRBJ2-1 TRBV2 . TGTGCCAGCAAGATATTTACCGCTGAGCAGTTCTTC CASKIFTAEQFF
. TRBJ2-1 TRBV9 TRBD1 TGTGCCAGCAGCCCCGGGACAGTGAGCTCCTACAATGAGCAGTTCTTC CASSPGTVSSYNEQFF
. TRBJ2-6 TRBV6-4 TRBD1 TGTGCCAGCAGTGGGACAGGGGGCTCTGGGGCCAACGTCCTGACTTTC CASSGTGGSGANVLTF
. TRBJ1-2 TRBV9 . TGTGCCAGCAGCGTAGGAATCGGGGCTAAATATGGCTACACCTTC CASSVGIGAKYGYTF
. TRBJ2-1 TRBV5-1 . TGCGCCAGCAGCTTGGGACAGGACTACAATGAGCAGTTCTTC CASSLGQDYNEQFF
. TRBJ2-5 TRBV5-1 TRBD2 TGCGCCAGCAGAGTCGGGACTAGCGGCCAGTACCAAGAGACCCAGTACTTC CASRVGTSGQYQETQYF
. TRBJ1-4 TRBV15 TRBD1 TGTGCCACCAGCCGAGGGACAGGGGGCTCCGGAGAAAAACTGTTTTTT CATSRGTGGSGEKLFF
. TRBJ2-4 TRBV18 TRBD1 TGTGCCAGCTCACCTGACAGGGCCGTAAACATTCAGTACTTC CASSPDRAVNIQYF
. TRBJ1-5 TRBV5-8 TRBD1 TGTGCCAGCAGCTCGGACAGGGGGCATCAGCCCCAGCATTTT CASSSDRGHQPQHF
. TRBJ1-1 TRBV2 TRBD1 TGTGCCAGCAGACTTGGAAGTGGACAGGGGGCAAATTCCTTCTTT CASRLGSGQGANSFF
few TRBJ2-1 TRBV6-5 TRBD2 TGTGCCAGCAGATTAGCGGGAGGGGGGCAGTTCTTC CASRLAGGGQFF
. TRBJ1-5 TRBV10-3 . TGTGCCACAACTGACAGCAATCAGCCCCAGCATTTT CATTDSNQPQHF
once TRBJ2-1 TRBV5-1 . TGCGCCAGCAGCTTGGTCGATGACAATGAGCAGTTCTTC CASSLVDDNEQFF
. TRBJ1-4 TRBV28 . TGTGCCAGCAGCCAAACGGGGGCGGGGGAGAAACTGTTTTTT CASSQTGAGEKLFF
. TRBJ2-5 TRBV19 . TGTGCCAGCCGTAGGGGTCTGATGGAGACCCAGTACTTC CASRRGLMETQYF
. TRBJ1-6 TRBV6-1 . TGTGCCAGCAGTGAAGTTTGGGTAGGGCAAAGTAATTCACCCCTCCACTTT CASSEVWVGQSNSPLHF
once TRBJ2-2 TRBV5-4 . TGTGCCAGCAGCTGGTCGACAGTGAACACCGGGGAGCTGTTTTTT CASSWSTVNTGELFF
. TRBJ2-3 TRBV5-1 . TGCGCCAGCAGCCGGTTGACAGCGGGCGTAGATACGCAGTATTTT CASSRLTAGVDTQYF
. TRBJ2-7 TRBV10-3 TRBD2 TGTGCCAGCAGTTACTCGGCGGGAGCATACGAGCAGTACTTC CASSYSAGAYEQYF
. TRBJ1-1 TRBV30 . TGTGCCTGGAGTATGATGTACACTGAAGCTTTCTTT CAWSMMYTEAFF
. TRBJ2-1 TRBV6-1 . TGTGCCAGCAGTGAAGCAGGGGGAACCTACAATGAGCAGTTCTTC CASSEAGGTYNEQFF
. TRBJ2-3 TRBV6-1 . TGTGCCAGCAGTGAATTACTTGAGGGTGCAGATACGCAGTATTTT CASSELLEGADTQYF
. TRBJ2-1 TRBV11-3 TRBD2 TGTGCCAGCAGCCGAGGACTAGCGGACTACAATGAGCAGTTCTTC CASSRGLADYNEQFF
few TRBJ2-2 TRBV11-3 . TGTGCCAGCAGCTTAGAACAGGGAGGGAGTTTCGCCGGGGAGCTGTTTTTT CASSLEQGGSFAGELFF
. TRBJ1-1 TRBV4-1 . TGCGCCAGCAGCCACCAGGCAGGGAAGAACACTGAAGCTTTCTTT CASSHQAGKNTEAFF
once TRBJ1-1 TRBV2 . TGTGCCAGCAGTGACGGACTGCGAGAAGCTTTCTTT CASSDGLREAFF
. TRBJ2-2 TRBV10-1 TRBD2 TGCGCCAGCAGTCCCGGGGGGGCCGAAACCGGGGAGCTGTTTTTT CASSPGGAETGELFF
. TRBJ1-6 TRBV2 TRBD1 TGTGCCAGCCGGGACAGTAGCTCCTATAATTCACCCCTCCACTTT CASRDSSSYNSPLHF
. TRBJ2-1 TRBV19 . TGTGCCAGTAGTATAGCGGCAGGGCGGGTTCTTGAGCAGTTCTTC CASSIAAGRVLEQFF
. TRBJ2-5 TRBV10-3 . TGTGCCATCAGTGCCGGGGGAGAGGAGACCCAGTACTTC CAISAGGEETQYF
once TRBJ1-4 TRBV11-2 TRBD1 TGTGCCAGCAGCCATTATCGGGGGACAGAGAAAGAAAAACTGTTTTTT CASSHYRGTEKEKLFF